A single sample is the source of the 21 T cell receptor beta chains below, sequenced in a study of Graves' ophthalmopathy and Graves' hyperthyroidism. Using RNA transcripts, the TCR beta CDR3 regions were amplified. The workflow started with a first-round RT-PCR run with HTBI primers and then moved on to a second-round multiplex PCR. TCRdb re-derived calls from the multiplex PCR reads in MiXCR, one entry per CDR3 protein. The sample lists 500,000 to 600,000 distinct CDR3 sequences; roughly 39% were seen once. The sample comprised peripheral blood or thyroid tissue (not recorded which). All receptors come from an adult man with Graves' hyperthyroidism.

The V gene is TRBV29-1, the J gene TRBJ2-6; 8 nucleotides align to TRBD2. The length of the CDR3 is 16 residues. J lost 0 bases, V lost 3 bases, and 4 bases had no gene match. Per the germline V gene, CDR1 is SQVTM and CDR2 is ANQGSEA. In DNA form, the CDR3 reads TGCAGCGTTGACTCGGGGGGGAGCTCTGGGGCCAACGTCCTGACTTTC. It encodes CSVDSGGSSGANVLTF.

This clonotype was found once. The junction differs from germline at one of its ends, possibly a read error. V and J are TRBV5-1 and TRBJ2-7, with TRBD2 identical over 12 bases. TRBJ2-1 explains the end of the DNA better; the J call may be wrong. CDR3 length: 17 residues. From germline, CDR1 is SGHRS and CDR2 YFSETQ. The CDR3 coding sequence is TGTGCCAGCGACCTAGATTCTAGCGGGGGGGCCCTCAATGAGCAGTTCTTC. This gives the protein CASDLDSSGGALNEQFF.

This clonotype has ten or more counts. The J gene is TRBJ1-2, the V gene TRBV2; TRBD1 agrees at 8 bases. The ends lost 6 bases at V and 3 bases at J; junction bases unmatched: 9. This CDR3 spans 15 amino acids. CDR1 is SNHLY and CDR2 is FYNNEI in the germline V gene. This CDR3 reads CASRGGQGHDYGYTF. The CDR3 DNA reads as TGTGCCAGCAGAGGCGGACAGGGTCATGACTATGGCTACACCTTC.

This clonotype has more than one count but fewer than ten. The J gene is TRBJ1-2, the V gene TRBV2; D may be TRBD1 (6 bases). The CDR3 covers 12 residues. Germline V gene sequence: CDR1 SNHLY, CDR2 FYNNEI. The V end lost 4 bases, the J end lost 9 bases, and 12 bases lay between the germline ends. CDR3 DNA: TGTGCCAGCAGTGGAAGCGGACAGCGCTACACCTTC. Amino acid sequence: CASSGSGQRYTF. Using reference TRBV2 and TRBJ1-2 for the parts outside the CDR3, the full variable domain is EPEVTQTPSHQVTQMGQEVILRCVPISNHLYFYWYRQILGQKVEFLVSFYNNEISEKSEIFDDQFSVERPDGSNFTLKIRSTKLEDSAMYFCASSGSGQRYTFGSGTRLTVV.

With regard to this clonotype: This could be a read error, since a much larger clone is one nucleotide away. CDR3 nucleotides: TGTGCCGGTAGAGTCGGGTCCTCTAACTATGGCTACACCTTC. As protein: CAGRVGSSNYGYTF. The chain employs TRBV19 and TRBJ1-2; D gene unclear. Per the germline V gene, CDR1 is LNHDA and CDR2 is SQIVND (reference sequence). The CDR3 spans 14 residues.

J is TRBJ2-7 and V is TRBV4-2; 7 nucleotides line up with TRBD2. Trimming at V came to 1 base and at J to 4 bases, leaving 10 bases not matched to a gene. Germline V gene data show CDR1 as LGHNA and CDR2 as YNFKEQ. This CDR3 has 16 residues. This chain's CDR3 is CASSQGSLAEMYEQYF. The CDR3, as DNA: TGTGCCAGCAGCCAAGGGTCGCTAGCGGAGATGTACGAGCAGTACTTC.

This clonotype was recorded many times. For the CDR3, the DNA is TGCAGTGCTAGAGCTGTAGGGACTGTCTACGAGCAGTACTTC. Residues: CSARAVGTVYEQYF. The chain is built from TRBV20-1 and TRBJ2-7; perhaps TRBD2 as D (6 bases). CDR3 length: 14 residues. Germline V gene sequence: CDR1 DFQATT, CDR2 SNEGSKA (reference sequence). Trimming stripped 1 base from V and 3 bases from J, with 13 bases between.

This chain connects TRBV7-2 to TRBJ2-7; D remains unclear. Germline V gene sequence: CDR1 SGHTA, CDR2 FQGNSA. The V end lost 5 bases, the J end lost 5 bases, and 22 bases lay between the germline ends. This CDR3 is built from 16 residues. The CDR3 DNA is TGTGCCAGCAGCCAGGTGGTGGAGAACAGTCTCGACGAGCAGTACTTC. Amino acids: CASSQVVENSLDEQYF. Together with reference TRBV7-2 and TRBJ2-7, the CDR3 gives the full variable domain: GAGVSQSPSNKVTEKGKDVELRCDPISGHTALYWYRQSLGQGLEFLIYFQGNSAPDKSGLPSDRFSAERTGGSVSTLTIQRTQQEDSAVYLCASSQVVENSLDEQYFGPGTRLTVT.

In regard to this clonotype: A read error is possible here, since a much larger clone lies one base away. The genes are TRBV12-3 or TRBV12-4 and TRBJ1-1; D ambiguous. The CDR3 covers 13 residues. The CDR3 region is CTSSASRTERAFF. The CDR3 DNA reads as TGTACCAGCAGTGCCTCTCGGACGGAGCGAGCTTTCTTT.

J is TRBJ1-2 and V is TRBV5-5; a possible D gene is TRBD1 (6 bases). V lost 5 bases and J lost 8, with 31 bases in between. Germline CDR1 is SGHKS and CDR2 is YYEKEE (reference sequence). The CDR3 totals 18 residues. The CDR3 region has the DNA TGTGCCAGCAGTTTAGAGTGGGGGGCAGGATCGAATTTGGGAGGCTACACCTTC. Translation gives CASSLEWGAGSNLGGYTF. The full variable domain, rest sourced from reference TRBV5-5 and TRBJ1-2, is DAGVTQSPTHLIKTRGQQVTLRCSPISGHKSVSWYQQVLGQGPQFIFQYYEKEERGRGNFPDRFSARQFPNYSSELNVNALLLGDSALYLCASSLEWGAGSNLGGYTFGSGTRLTVV.

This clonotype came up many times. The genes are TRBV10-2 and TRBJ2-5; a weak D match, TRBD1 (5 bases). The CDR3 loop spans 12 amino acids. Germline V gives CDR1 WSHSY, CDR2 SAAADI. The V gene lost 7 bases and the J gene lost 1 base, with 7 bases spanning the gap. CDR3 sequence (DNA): TGCGCCAGCATCGACAGCCAAGAGACCCAGTACTTC. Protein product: CASIDSQETQYF.

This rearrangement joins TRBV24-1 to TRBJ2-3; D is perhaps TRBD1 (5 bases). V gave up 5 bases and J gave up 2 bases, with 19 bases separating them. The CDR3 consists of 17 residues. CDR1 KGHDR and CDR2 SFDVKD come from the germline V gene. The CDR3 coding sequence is TGTGCCACCAGTGTAGCCCTCCCGGTAGGGGCCACAGATACGCAGTATTTT. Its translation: CATSVALPVGATDTQYF.

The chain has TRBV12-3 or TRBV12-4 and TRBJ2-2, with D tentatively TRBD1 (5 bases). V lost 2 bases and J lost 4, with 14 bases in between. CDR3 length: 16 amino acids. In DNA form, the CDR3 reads TGTGCCAGCAGTTTACAGGGTAATCCGGGCACCGGGGAGCTGTTTTTT. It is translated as CASSLQGNPGTGELFF.

CDR3 DNA sequence: TGCAGTGCTAGAGTCATCATCGGGGGCGAAGCTTTCTTT. Translation gives CSARVIIGGEAFF. The chain has TRBV20-1 and TRBJ1-1, with a possible D match to TRBD1 (6 bases). CDR1 is DFQATT and CDR2 is SNEGSKA in the germline V gene (reference sequence). Trimming shortened V by 1 base and J by 8 bases, and 14 bases separated the two germline ends. There are 13 residues in the CDR3.

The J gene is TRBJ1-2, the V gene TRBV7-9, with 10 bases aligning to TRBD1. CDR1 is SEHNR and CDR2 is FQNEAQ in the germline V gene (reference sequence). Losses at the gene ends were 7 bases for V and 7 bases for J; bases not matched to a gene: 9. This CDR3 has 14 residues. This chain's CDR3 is CASIRGTGALGYTF. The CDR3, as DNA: TGTGCCAGCATCCGGGGGACAGGGGCGCTTGGCTACACCTTC.

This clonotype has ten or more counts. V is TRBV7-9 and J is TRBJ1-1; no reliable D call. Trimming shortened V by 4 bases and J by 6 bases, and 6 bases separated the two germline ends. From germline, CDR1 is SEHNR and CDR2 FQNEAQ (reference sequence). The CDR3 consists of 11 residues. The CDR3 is CASSSFAEAFF. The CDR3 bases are TGTGCCAGCAGCTCCTTCGCTGAAGCTTTCTTT.

The CDR3: CASSLTPGGYTF. In DNA form, the CDR3 reads TGTGCCAGCAGCTTAACCCCCGGCGGCTACACCTTC. The chain recombines TRBV7-6 with TRBJ1-2; D ambiguous. Trimming stripped 2 bases from V and 8 bases from J, with 9 bases between. The CDR3 covers 12 residues. The V gene's germline CDR1 is SGHVS and CDR2 FNYEAQ. Full variable domain (missing parts from reference TRBV7-6 and TRBJ1-2): GAGVSQSPRYKVTKRGQDVALRCDPISGHVSLYWYRQALGQGPEFLTYFNYEAQQDKSGLPNDRFSAERPEGSISTLTIQRTEQRDSAMYRCASSLTPGGYTFGSGTRLTVV.

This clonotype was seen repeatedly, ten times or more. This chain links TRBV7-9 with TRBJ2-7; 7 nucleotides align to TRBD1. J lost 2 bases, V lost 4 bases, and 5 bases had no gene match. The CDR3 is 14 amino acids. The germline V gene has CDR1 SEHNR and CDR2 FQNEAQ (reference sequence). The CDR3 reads CASSSGQAAYEQYF. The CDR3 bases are TGTGCCAGCAGCTCCGGACAGGCCGCCTACGAGCAGTACTTC.

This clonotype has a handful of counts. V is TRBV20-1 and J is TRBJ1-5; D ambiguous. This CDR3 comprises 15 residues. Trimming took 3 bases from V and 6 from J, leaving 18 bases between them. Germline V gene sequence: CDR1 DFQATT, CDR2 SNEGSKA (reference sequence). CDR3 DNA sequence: TGCAGTGCTAGTCACCCCCAAGATTTTTTTCAGCCCCAGCATTTT. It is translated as CSASHPQDFFQPQHF.

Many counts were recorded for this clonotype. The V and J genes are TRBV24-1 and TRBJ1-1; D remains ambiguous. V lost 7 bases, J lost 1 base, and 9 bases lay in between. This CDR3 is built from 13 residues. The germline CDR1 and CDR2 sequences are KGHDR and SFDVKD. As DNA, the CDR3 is TGTGCCACCAGAGGTACCACGAACACTGAAGCTTTCTTT. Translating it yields CATRGTTNTEAFF.

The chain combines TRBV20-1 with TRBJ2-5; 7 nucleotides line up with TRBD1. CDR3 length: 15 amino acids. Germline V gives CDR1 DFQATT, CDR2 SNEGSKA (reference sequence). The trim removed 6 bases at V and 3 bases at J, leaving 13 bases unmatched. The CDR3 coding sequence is TGCAGTGCCAGCAGTCAAGCCGGGACAGAAGAGACCCAGTACTTC. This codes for CSASSQAGTEETQYF.